What follows describes a single TCR beta chain. Donors were Caucasian adults residing in Nashville, Tennessee, USA. Memory CD4+ cells were the fraction left after CD45RA+ naive selection. The data belong to a study of shared clonotypes between healthy human individuals. Only in-frame clones appear in the TCRdb table, and some are missing; sequencing was by immunoSEQ multiplex PCR. The sample gives approximately 2,000,000 clones, 85% to 95% of which show up once; 0.3% to 0.4% is in the top ten. From germline, CDR1 is PRHDT and CDR2 FYEKMQ (reference sequence). CDR3 length equals 14 residues. The ends lost 3 bases at V and 3 bases at J; junction bases unmatched: 3.

Source material: naive CD4+ T cells from PBMCs. As to subset: CD45RA+ positively selected. The sequence derives from a man between 18 and 35 years old in good health. Some clones in this sample may be carry-over from other donors' samples. The chain is built from TRBV13 and TRBJ1-2; 8 bases map to TRBD1. CDR3 DNA sequence: TGTGCCAGCAGCTTTCAGACAGGGGACTATGGCTACACCTTC. It codes for CASSFQTGDYGYTF.